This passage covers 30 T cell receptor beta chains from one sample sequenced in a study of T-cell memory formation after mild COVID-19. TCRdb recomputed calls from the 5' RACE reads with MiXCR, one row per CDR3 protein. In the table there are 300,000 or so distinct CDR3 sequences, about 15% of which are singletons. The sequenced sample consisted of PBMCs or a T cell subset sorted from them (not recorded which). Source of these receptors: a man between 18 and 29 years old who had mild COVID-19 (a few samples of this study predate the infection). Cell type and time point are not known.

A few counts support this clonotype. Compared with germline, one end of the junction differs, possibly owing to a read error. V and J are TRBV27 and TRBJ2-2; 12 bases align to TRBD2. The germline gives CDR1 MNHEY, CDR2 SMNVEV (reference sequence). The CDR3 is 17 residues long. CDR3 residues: CASCFLAGGPNTGELFF. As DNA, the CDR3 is TGTGCCAGCTGTTTTCTAGCGGGGGGGCCTAACACCGGGGAGCTGTTTTTT.

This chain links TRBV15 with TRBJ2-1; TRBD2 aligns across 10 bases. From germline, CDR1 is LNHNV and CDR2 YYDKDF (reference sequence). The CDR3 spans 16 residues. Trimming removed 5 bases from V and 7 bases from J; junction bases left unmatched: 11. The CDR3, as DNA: TGTGCCACCAGCGCCTCGAGCGGGGGGGCCTTTAATGAGCAGTTCTTC. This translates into CATSASSGGAFNEQFF.

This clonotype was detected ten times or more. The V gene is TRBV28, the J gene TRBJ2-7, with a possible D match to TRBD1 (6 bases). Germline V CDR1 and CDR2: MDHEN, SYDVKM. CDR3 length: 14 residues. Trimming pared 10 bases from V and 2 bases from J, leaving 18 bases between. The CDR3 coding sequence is TGTGCCACCCAGGACAGAGATTGGCCCTACGAGCAGTACGTC. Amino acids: CATQDRDWPYEQYV.

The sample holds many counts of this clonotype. The DNA for the CDR3 is TGTGCCAGCAGTTTAGGCGGGGGCCTCGCAGATACGCAGTATTTT. Encoded protein: CASSLGGGLADTQYF. The rearrangement links TRBV12-3 or TRBV12-4 to TRBJ2-3, with D possibly matching TRBD2 (7 bases). This CDR3 is built from 15 residues. V was trimmed by 1 base and J by 4 bases, leaving 12 bases between them.

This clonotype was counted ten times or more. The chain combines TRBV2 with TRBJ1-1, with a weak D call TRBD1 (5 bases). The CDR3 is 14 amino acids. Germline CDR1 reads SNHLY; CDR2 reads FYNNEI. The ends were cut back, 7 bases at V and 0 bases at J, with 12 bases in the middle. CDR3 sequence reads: CASKIDRLNTEAFF. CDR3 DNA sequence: TGTGCCAGCAAAATCGACAGATTGAACACTGAAGCTTTCTTT.

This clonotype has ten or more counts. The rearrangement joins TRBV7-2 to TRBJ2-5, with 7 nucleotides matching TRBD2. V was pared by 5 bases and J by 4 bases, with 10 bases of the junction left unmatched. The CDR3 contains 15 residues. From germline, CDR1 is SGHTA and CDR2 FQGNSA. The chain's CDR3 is CASSPGGVSGETQYF. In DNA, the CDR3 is TGTGCCAGCAGCCCGGGGGGAGTATCGGGAGAGACCCAGTACTTC.

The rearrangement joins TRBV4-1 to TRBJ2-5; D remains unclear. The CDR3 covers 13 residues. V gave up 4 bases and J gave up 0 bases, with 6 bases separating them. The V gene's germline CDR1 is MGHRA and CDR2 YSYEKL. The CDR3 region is CASSPTYQETQYF. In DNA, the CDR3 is TGCGCCAGCAGCCCGACATACCAAGAGACCCAGTACTTC.

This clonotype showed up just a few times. Here the CDR3 DNA reads TGTGCCAGCAGCCGACAATATTATGGCTACACCTTC. Protein sequence: CASSRQYYGYTF. The chain combines TRBV28 with TRBJ1-2; D call uncertain. The length of the CDR3 is 12 residues. Between the trimmed V and J ends, which lost 6 bases and 5 bases, there was a span of 10 bases. The germline gives CDR1 MDHEN, CDR2 SYDVKM.

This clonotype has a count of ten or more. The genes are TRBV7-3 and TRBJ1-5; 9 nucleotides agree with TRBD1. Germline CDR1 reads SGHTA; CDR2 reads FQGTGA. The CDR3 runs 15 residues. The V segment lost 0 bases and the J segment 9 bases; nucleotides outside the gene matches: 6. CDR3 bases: TGTGCCAGCAGCTTAACTGGGACAGGGTGGCGGCCCCAGCATTTT. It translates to CASSLTGTGWRPQHF.

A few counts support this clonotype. Here the CDR3 reads CASSVTGEYEQYF. The CDR3 DNA is TGTGCCAGCAGCGTAACTGGGGAATACGAGCAGTACTTC. V and J are TRBV9 and TRBJ2-7, with no clear D. Trimming took off 1 base at V and 4 bases at J, with 9 bases between the two ends. Germline V gene lookup returns CDR1 SGDLS and CDR2 YYNGEE. The CDR3 spans 13 residues.

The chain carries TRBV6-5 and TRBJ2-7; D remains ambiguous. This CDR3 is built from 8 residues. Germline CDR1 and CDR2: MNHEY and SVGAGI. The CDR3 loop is CFHYEQYF. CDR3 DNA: TGTTTCCACTACGAGCAGTACTTC.

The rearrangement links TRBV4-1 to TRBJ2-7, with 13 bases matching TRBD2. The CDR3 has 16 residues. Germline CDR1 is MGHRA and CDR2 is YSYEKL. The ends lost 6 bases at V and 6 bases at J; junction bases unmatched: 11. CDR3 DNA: TGCGCCAGCAGGGGTAAAGGACTAGCGGGGGCTCTCGAGCAGTACTTC. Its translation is CASRGKGLAGALEQYF.

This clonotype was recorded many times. The CDR3 sequence is CASSLEVRTDTQYF. The DNA of the CDR3 is TGCGCCAGCAGCTTGGAAGTCCGCACAGATACGCAGTATTTT. V usage is TRBV5-1 and J usage is TRBJ2-3; D gene ambiguous. Germline V gene sequence: CDR1 SGHRS, CDR2 YFSETQ. CDR3 length: 14 amino acids. The ends were cut back, 0 bases at V and 1 base at J, with 6 bases in the middle.

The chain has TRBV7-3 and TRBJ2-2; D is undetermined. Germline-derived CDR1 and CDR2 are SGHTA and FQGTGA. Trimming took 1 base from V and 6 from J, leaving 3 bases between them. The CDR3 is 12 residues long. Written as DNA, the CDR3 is TGTGCCAGCAGCTTAAACTCCGGGGAGCTGTTTTTT. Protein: CASSLNSGELFF. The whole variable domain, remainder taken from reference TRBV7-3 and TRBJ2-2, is GAGVSQTPSNKVTEKGKYVELRCDPISGHTALYWYRQSLGQGPEFLIYFQGTGAADDSGLPNDRFFAVRPEGSVSTLKIQRTERGDSAVYLCASSLNSGELFFGEGSRLTVL.

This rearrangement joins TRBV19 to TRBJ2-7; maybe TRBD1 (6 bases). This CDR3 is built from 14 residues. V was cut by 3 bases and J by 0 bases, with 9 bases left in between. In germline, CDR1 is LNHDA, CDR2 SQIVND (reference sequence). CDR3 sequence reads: CASSITGISYEQYF. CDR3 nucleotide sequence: TGTGCCAGTAGTATTACAGGGATCTCCTACGAGCAGTACTTC. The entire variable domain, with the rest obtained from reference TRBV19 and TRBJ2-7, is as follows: DGGITQSPKYLFRKEGQNVTLSCEQNLNHDAMYWYRQDPGQGLRLIYYSQIVNDFQKGDIAEGYSVSREKKESFPLTVTSAQKNPTAFYLCASSITGISYEQYFGPGTRLTVT.

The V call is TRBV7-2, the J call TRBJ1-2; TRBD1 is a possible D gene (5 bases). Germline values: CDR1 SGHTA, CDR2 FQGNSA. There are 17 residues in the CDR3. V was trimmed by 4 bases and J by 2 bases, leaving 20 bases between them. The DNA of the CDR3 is TGTGCCAGCAGCTCCCCGGGACTCGCTCGAATCAACTATGGCTACACCTTC. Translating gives CASSSPGLARINYGYTF.

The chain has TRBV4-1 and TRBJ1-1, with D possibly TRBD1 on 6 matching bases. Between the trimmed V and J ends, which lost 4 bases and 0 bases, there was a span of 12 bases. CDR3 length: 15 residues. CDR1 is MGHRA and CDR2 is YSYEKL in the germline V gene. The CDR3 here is CASSRSDRMNTEAFF. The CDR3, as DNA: TGCGCCAGCAGCCGCTCGGACAGAATGAACACTGAAGCTTTCTTT.

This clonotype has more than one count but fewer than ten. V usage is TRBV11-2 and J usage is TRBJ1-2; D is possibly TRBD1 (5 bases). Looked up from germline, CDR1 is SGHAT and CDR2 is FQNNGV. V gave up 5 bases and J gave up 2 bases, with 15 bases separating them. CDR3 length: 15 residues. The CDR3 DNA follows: TGTGCCAGCAGCCTATTTTCCCAGGGCAACTATGGCTACACCTTC. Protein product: CASSLFSQGNYGYTF.

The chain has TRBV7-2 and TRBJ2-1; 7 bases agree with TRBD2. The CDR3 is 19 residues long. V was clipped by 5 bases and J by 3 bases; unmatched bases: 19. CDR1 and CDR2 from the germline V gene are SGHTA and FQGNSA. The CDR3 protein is CASSPGRGGLERIYNEQFF. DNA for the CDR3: TGTGCCAGCAGCCCAGGACGTGGAGGACTAGAAAGAATCTACAATGAGCAGTTCTTC.

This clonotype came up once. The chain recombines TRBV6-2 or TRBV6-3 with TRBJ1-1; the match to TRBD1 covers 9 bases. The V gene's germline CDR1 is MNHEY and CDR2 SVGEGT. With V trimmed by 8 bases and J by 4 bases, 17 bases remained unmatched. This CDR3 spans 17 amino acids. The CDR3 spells CASLPLTGTGWGTEAFF. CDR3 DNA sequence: TGTGCCAGCTTACCACTTACCGGGACAGGGTGGGGCACTGAAGCTTTCTTT.

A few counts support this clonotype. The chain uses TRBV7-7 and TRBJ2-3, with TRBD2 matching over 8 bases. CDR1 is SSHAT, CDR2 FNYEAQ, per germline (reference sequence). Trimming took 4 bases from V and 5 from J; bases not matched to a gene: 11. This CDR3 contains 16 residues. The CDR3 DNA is TGTGCCAGCAGCTCAAGGGCGGGGGGTACCGGAGATACGCAGTATTTT. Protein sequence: CASSSRAGGTGDTQYF.

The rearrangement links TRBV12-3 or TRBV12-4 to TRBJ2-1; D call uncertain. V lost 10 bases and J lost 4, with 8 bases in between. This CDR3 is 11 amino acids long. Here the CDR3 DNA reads TGTGCCACCCGTTTGTACAATGAGCAGTTCTTC. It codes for CATRLYNEQFF.

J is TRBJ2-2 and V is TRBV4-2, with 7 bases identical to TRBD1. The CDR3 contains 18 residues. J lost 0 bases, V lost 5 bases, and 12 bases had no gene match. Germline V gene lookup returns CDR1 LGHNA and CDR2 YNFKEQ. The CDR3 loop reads CASSENNRGTANTGELFF. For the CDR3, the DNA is TGTGCCAGCAGCGAAAACAACAGGGGCACCGCGAACACCGGGGAGCTGTTTTTT.

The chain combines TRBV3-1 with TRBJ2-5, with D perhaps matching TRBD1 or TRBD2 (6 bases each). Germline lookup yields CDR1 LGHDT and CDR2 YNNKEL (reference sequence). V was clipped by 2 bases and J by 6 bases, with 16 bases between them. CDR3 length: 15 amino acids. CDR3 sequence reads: CASSQNRGLIQTQYF. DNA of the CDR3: TGTGCCAGCAGCCAAAACCGGGGGCTCATACAGACCCAGTACTTC.

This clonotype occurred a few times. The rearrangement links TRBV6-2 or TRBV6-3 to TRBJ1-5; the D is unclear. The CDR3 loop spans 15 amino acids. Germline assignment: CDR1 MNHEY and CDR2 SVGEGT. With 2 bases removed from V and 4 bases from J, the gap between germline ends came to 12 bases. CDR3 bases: TGTGCCAGCAGTTACCCTAGTAGTAGGAATCAGCCCCAGCATTTT. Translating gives CASSYPSSRNQPQHF.

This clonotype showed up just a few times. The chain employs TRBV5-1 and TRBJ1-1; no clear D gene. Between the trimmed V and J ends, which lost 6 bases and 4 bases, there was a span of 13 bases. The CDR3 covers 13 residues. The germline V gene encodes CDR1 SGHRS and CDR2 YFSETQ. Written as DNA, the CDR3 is TGCGCCAGCACCTGGGGAGGGTCCACTGAAGCTTTCTTT. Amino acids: CASTWGGSTEAFF.

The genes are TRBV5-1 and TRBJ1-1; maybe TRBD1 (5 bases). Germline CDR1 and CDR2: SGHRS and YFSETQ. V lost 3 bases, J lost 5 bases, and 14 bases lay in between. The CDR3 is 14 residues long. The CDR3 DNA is TGCGCCAGCAGCTGGGGACCCGCTGTTACTGAAGCTTTCTTT. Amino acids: CASSWGPAVTEAFF. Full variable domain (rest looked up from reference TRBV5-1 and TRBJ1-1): KAGVTQTPRYLIKTRGQQVTLSCSPISGHRSVSWYQQTPGQGLQFLFEYFSETQRNKGNFPGRFSGRQFSNSRSEMNVSTLELGDSALYLCASSWGPAVTEAFFGQGTRLTVV.

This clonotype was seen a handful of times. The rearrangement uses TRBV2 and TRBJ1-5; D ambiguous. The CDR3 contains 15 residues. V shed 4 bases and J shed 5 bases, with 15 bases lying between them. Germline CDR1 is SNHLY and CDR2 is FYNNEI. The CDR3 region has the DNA TGTGCCAGCAGTGCGACGGACGAGTATCATCAGCCCCAGCATTTT. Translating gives CASSATDEYHQPQHF.

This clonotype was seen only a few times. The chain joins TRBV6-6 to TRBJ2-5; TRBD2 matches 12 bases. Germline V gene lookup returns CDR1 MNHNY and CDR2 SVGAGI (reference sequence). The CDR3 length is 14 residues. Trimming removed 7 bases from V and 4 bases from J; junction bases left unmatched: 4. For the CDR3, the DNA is TGTGCCAGCAAAAAGACTAGCGGGGGAGAGACCCAGTACTTC. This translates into CASKKTSGGETQYF.

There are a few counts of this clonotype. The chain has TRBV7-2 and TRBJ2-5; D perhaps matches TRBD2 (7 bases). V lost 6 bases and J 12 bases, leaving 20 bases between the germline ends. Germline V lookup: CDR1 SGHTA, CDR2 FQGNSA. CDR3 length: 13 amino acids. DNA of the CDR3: TGTGCCAGCAGACTTACTAGAGGGGGGGCGGAGTACTTC. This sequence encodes CASRLTRGGAEYF.